The clone carrying this T cell receptor beta chain was found many times. These data are taken from a study of blood T cells in healthy people across ages. Then a second PCR, running about 6 to 11 cycles, was carried out with a sample-barcoded 5' primer and a J-beta primer mix. Using its own MiXCR run on the 5' RACE reads, TCRdb lists one record per CDR3 protein. The table includes 630,000 or so distinct CDR3 sequences, about 30% detected once. The V gene lost 4 bases and the J gene lost 2 bases, with 15 bases spanning the gap. Looked up from germline, CDR1 is SGHTA and CDR2 is FQGNSA. The CDR3 has 16 amino acids.

This receptor was obtained from a woman aged 80 or over in good health. The chain employs TRBV7-2 and TRBJ2-1; possibly TRBD2 for D (5 bases). The sequenced material came from blood. CDR3: CASSSKRAGAYNEQFF. The CDR3 nucleotides read TGTGCCAGCAGCTCAAAGAGGGCCGGCGCCTACAATGAGCAGTTCTTC.